These 5 T cell receptor beta chains were sequenced from one sample in a study of vaccination effects on CD4 cells after COVID-19. Antigen specificity for these receptors is unknown. The assay was immunoSEQ multiplex PCR, and TCRdb's table has in-frame clones only and misses some. The sample shows about 50,000 clones, about four fifths of them seen only once. With 10 to 11 days of culture completed, CD4+ T cells were isolated. Infection with SARS-CoV-2 occurred in the person between March and December 2020, and PCR confirmed it. Participants were given two doses of BNT162b2 or mRNA-1273 vaccine. Here the sequenced sample was CD4+ T cells from PBMCs cultured without peptide, taken after COVID-19 vaccination. The receptors originated from a human donor who had a prior SARS-CoV-2 infection.

The chain carries TRBV5-1 and TRBJ2-1; 9 bases are a match to TRBD2. Losses at the gene ends were 6 bases for V and 6 bases for J; bases not matched to a gene: 16. Germline V CDR1 and CDR2: SGHRS, YFSETQ. The CDR3 is 17 residues long. The chain's CDR3 is CASIKTPPSGIGNEQFF. CDR3 DNA: TGCGCCAGCATCAAGACCCCCCCTAGCGGGATCGGCAATGAGCAGTTCTTC. Drawing the rest from reference TRBV5-1 and TRBJ2-1, the complete variable domain is KAGVTQTPRYLIKTRGQQVTLSCSPISGHRSVSWYQQTPGQGLQFLFEYFSETQRNKGNFPGRFSGRQFSNSRSEMNVSTLELGDSALYLCASIKTPPSGIGNEQFFGPGTRLTVL.

This clone turned up a few times. This sequence joins TRBV18 and TRBJ2-1; maybe TRBD1 (6 bases). The germline V gene has CDR1 KGHSH and CDR2 LQKENI. Trimming cost V 5 bases and J 9 bases, with 23 bases left between them. The CDR3 covers 16 residues. CDR3 sequence (DNA): TGTGCCAGCTCATCAACACTAACAGGGATAGGAGGTGAGCAGTTCTTC. Translation: CASSSTLTGIGGEQFF.

The chain joins TRBV30 to TRBJ2-7, with D possibly being TRBD1 (5 bases). The ends were cut back, 0 bases at V and 5 bases at J, with 14 bases in the middle. Germline CDR1 and CDR2: GTSNPN and SVGIG (reference sequence). There are 14 residues in the CDR3. The CDR3 DNA sequence: TGTGCCTGGAGTGTACAGGCCGGGTTCGACGAGCAGTACTTC. Translated: CAWSVQAGFDEQYF.

This clone was found a few times. This chain connects TRBV19 to TRBJ1-4; D gene uncertain. The V gene's germline CDR1 is LNHDA and CDR2 SQIVND (reference sequence). CDR3 length: 15 amino acids. Trimming pared 4 bases from V and 0 bases from J, leaving 9 bases between. The chain's CDR3 is CASSKDGATNEKLFF. The CDR3 DNA is TGTGCCAGTAGTAAGGACGGGGCAACTAATGAAAAACTGTTTTTT.

CDR3 nucleotide sequence: TGTGCCAGCAGCCAAGATCGGACAGGCGGTATAGATACGCAGTATTTT. Translation gives CASSQDRTGGIDTQYF. The genes are TRBV14 and TRBJ2-3, with 7 bases matching TRBD1. Losses at the gene ends were 0 bases for V and 5 bases for J; bases not matched to a gene: 8. This CDR3 has 16 amino acids. CDR1 SGHDN and CDR2 FVKESK come from the germline V gene.